These T cell receptor beta chains were read from a single sample in a study of T cells in Graves' hyperthyroidism and ophthalmopathy. TCRdb redid the calling of the multiplex PCR reads with MiXCR, one entry per CDR3 protein. The repertoire holds about 420,000 distinct CDR3 sequences, with approximately 14% as singletons. The sequencing input was blood. These receptor sequences come from a woman aged 18-35 years with Graves' hyperthyroidism. Each CDR3 is given with its conserved first and last residue. D genes are given only for firm matches. Clone size, where shown, is once, few, many, or a class for clones that have expanded.

j_call: TRBJ2-7
v_call: TRBV27
clone_size: many
d_call: TRBD1
cdr3_aa: CASTETGFYEQYF
cdr3_nt: TGTGCCAGCACCGAGACAGGGTTCTACGAGCAGTACTTC

j_call: TRBJ1-2
v_call: TRBV28
clone_size: many
d_call: .
cdr3_aa: CASSLFRRSNYGYTF
cdr3_nt: TGTGCCAGCAGTTTGTTTCGGCGAAGTAACTATGGCTACACCTTC

j_call: TRBJ2-7
v_call: TRBV3-1
clone_size: many
d_call: TRBD1
cdr3_aa: CASSQSRQGTEQYF
cdr3_nt: TGTGCCAGCAGCCAGAGCAGACAGGGAACCGAGCAGTACTTC

j_call: TRBJ1-4
v_call: TRBV28
clone_size: many
d_call: .
cdr3_aa: CASIIRENEKLFF
cdr3_nt: TGTGCCAGCATAATCAGGGAGAATGAAAAACTGTTTTTT

j_call: TRBJ2-1
v_call: TRBV4-1
clone_size: .
d_call: TRBD2
cdr3_aa: CASSFPRGGTSGIGSYNEQFF
cdr3_nt: TGCGCCAGCAGCTTCCCTAGAGGGGGGACTAGCGGGATCGGGTCCTACAATGAGCAGTTCTTC

j_call: TRBJ2-1
v_call: TRBV14
clone_size: few
d_call: .
cdr3_aa: CASSQETRGAEEFF
cdr3_nt: TGTGCCAGCAGCCAAGAAACAAGGGGCGCAGAGGAGTTCTTC

j_call: TRBJ1-2
v_call: TRBV20-1
clone_size: .
d_call: .
cdr3_aa: CSATVGRGEFGYTF
cdr3_nt: TGCAGTGCTACCGTCGGTCGGGGCGAGTTTGGCTACACCTTC

j_call: TRBJ2-1
v_call: TRBV19
clone_size: .
d_call: .
cdr3_aa: CASTPSSNEQFF
cdr3_nt: TGTGCCAGTACTCCCTCTAGTAATGAGCAGTTCTTC

j_call: TRBJ2-1
v_call: TRBV2
clone_size: many
d_call: .
cdr3_aa: CASNRYNEQFF
cdr3_nt: TGTGCCAGCAATAGGTACAATGAGCAGTTCTTC

j_call: TRBJ2-2
v_call: TRBV12-3/TRBV12-4
clone_size: many
d_call: TRBD1
cdr3_aa: CASSSWTGGTGELFF
cdr3_nt: TGTGCCAGCAGTTCTTGGACAGGGGGCACCGGGGAGCTGTTTTTT

j_call: TRBJ2-1
v_call: TRBV3-1
clone_size: many
d_call: .
cdr3_aa: CASSQYALLPTEQFF
cdr3_nt: TGTGCCAGCAGCCAATACGCCCTCCTCCCGACTGAGCAGTTCTTC

j_call: TRBJ1-2
v_call: TRBV7-6
clone_size: many
d_call: TRBD1
cdr3_aa: CASSPRQGALGGYTF
cdr3_nt: TGTGCCAGCAGCCCAAGACAGGGGGCTCTAGGTGGCTACACCTTC

j_call: TRBJ1-3
v_call: TRBV7-9
clone_size: .
d_call: .
cdr3_aa: CASSSVPGIRQENTIYF
cdr3_nt: TGTGCCAGCAGCTCCGTACCGGGAATACGGCAAGAAAACACCATATATTTT

j_call: TRBJ2-3
v_call: TRBV4-1
clone_size: .
d_call: .
cdr3_aa: CASSRQGTEGIDTQYF
cdr3_nt: TGCGCCAGCAGCCGGCAAGGGACCGAGGGCATAGATACGCAGTATTTT

j_call: TRBJ2-1
v_call: TRBV2
clone_size: .
d_call: TRBD2
cdr3_aa: CASKTSGFNNEQFF
cdr3_nt: TGTGCCAGTAAGACTAGCGGGTTCAACAATGAGCAGTTCTTC

j_call: TRBJ2-1
v_call: TRBV5-1
clone_size: many
d_call: .
cdr3_aa: CASSLLEGSNEQFF
cdr3_nt: TGCGCCAGCAGCTTACTAGAGGGAAGCAATGAGCAGTTCTTC

j_call: TRBJ2-2
v_call: TRBV27
clone_size: few
d_call: .
cdr3_aa: CASSLSWTMGGELFF
cdr3_nt: TGTGCCAGCAGTTTATCGTGGACTATGGGCGGGGAGCTGTTTTTT

j_call: TRBJ2-5
v_call: TRBV12-3/TRBV12-4
clone_size: few
d_call: .
cdr3_aa: CASSLAMGGVETQYF
cdr3_nt: TGTGCCAGCAGTTTAGCGATGGGGGGCGTAGAGACCCAGTACTTC

j_call: TRBJ2-1
v_call: TRBV7-2
clone_size: .
d_call: TRBD1
cdr3_aa: CARTGVSSSYNEQFF
cdr3_nt: TGTGCCAGAACAGGGGTGAGTTCCTCCTACAATGAGCAGTTCTTC

j_call: TRBJ2-1
v_call: TRBV5-1
clone_size: .
d_call: .
cdr3_aa: CASSLEVEQFF
cdr3_nt: TGCGCCAGCAGCTTGGAGGTTGAGCAGTTCTTC

j_call: TRBJ1-1
v_call: TRBV6-6
clone_size: many
d_call: .
cdr3_aa: CASSYSKSNTEAFF
cdr3_nt: TGTGCCAGCAGTTACTCGAAATCGAACACTGAAGCTTTCTTT

j_call: TRBJ2-1
v_call: TRBV5-6
clone_size: few
d_call: TRBD2
cdr3_aa: CASSFGLAGVGEQFF
cdr3_nt: TGTGCCAGCAGCTTTGGACTAGCGGGAGTAGGTGAGCAGTTCTTC

j_call: TRBJ2-3
v_call: TRBV20-1
clone_size: many
d_call: TRBD1
cdr3_aa: CSASPGQGLPDTQYF
cdr3_nt: TGCAGTGCTAGCCCGGGACAGGGGTTACCAGATACGCAGTATTTT

j_call: TRBJ1-1
v_call: TRBV28
clone_size: many
d_call: .
cdr3_aa: CASSPPRLNTEAFF
cdr3_nt: TGTGCCAGCAGTCCCCCTCGGCTAAACACTGAAGCTTTCTTT

j_call: TRBJ1-4
v_call: TRBV19
clone_size: .
d_call: .
cdr3_aa: CASSIVAELWANEKLFF
cdr3_nt: TGTGCCAGTAGTATCGTTGCAGAGCTCTGGGCTAATGAAAAACTGTTTTTT

j_call: TRBJ2-1
v_call: TRBV2
clone_size: many
d_call: TRBD1
cdr3_aa: CASSEETGGEQFF
cdr3_nt: TGTGCCAGCAGTGAAGAAACAGGGGGTGAGCAGTTCTTC

j_call: TRBJ1-2
v_call: TRBV11-2
clone_size: .
d_call: TRBD1
cdr3_aa: CASSSSGTGAYGYTF
cdr3_nt: TGTGCCAGCAGCTCCTCCGGGACAGGGGCCTATGGCTACACCTTC

j_call: TRBJ1-2
v_call: TRBV29-1
clone_size: many
d_call: .
cdr3_aa: CSVDRGLNNYGYTF
cdr3_nt: TGCAGCGTTGATCGGGGGCTCAACAACTATGGCTACACCTTC

j_call: TRBJ2-3
v_call: TRBV19
clone_size: .
d_call: .
cdr3_aa: CASSIFEAGDTQYF
cdr3_nt: TGTGCCAGTAGTATATTCGAAGCTGGAGATACGCAGTATTTT

j_call: TRBJ1-1
v_call: TRBV20-1
clone_size: .
d_call: TRBD1
cdr3_aa: CSAGQGRHTEAFF
cdr3_nt: TGCAGTGCTGGACAGGGACGGCACACTGAAGCTTTCTTT

j_call: TRBJ1-6
v_call: TRBV7-2
clone_size: .
d_call: .
cdr3_aa: CASSFNMGISYNSPLHF
cdr3_nt: TGTGCCAGCAGCTTTAATATGGGTATCTCCTATAATTCACCCCTCCACTTT

j_call: TRBJ2-7
v_call: TRBV3-1
clone_size: .
d_call: TRBD1
cdr3_aa: CASARDRASYEQYF
cdr3_nt: TGTGCCAGCGCCCGGGACAGAGCCTCCTACGAGCAGTACTTC

j_call: TRBJ2-5
v_call: TRBV29-1
clone_size: few
d_call: .
cdr3_aa: CSVPGRGLETQYF
cdr3_nt: TGCAGCGTTCCCGGACGGGGATTGGAGACCCAGTACTTC

j_call: TRBJ2-1
v_call: TRBV19
clone_size: .
d_call: TRBD2
cdr3_aa: CASTFGLAGGNEQFF
cdr3_nt: TGTGCCAGTACATTCGGACTAGCGGGAGGTAATGAGCAGTTCTTC

j_call: TRBJ2-7
v_call: TRBV15
clone_size: few
d_call: TRBD2
cdr3_aa: CATSSQGGGLAPTLYF
cdr3_nt: TGTGCCACCAGCAGTCAAGGAGGGGGACTAGCTCCTACCTTATACTTC

j_call: TRBJ1-2
v_call: TRBV6-1
clone_size: many
d_call: .
cdr3_aa: CASSEHRNYGYTF
cdr3_nt: TGTGCCAGCAGTGAACACCGTAACTATGGCTACACCTTC

j_call: TRBJ1-1
v_call: TRBV28
clone_size: many
d_call: .
cdr3_aa: CASNPLSHFPPNTEAFF
cdr3_nt: TGTGCCAGCAATCCCTTATCCCACTTTCCACCGAACACTGAAGCTTTCTTT

j_call: TRBJ2-5
v_call: TRBV10-1
clone_size: few
d_call: TRBD1
cdr3_aa: CASSESDGTGRQETQYF
cdr3_nt: TGCGCCAGCAGTGAGTCAGATGGGACAGGCAGACAAGAGACCCAGTACTTC

j_call: TRBJ1-1
v_call: TRBV7-9
clone_size: .
d_call: .
cdr3_aa: CASSRYGQRNTEAFF
cdr3_nt: TGTGCCAGCAGCCGATACGGACAGCGGAACACTGAAGCTTTCTTT

j_call: TRBJ2-3
v_call: TRBV7-9
clone_size: .
d_call: TRBD2
cdr3_aa: CASSLGLAGVKTDTQYF
cdr3_nt: TGTGCCAGCAGCTTAGGACTAGCGGGAGTGAAAACAGATACGCAGTATTTT

j_call: TRBJ2-7
v_call: TRBV30
clone_size: many
d_call: TRBD2
cdr3_aa: CAYVFREDPYEQYF
cdr3_nt: TGTGCCTACGTCTTTCGGGAGGATCCGTACGAGCAGTACTTC